This T cell receptor (beta chain) emerged from a study of cytomegalovirus exposure and HLA in healthy donors. Study details: Genetic ancestry analysis placed around 76% of the 398 donors that were genotyped in the Caucasian-associated cluster. Study outcomes and limitations: Later analysis placed DRB1 highest and HLA-C lowest in TCR association rates, which differed by HLA locus. Most of the CMV-associated TCR beta chains (in a later analysis) appeared to be HLA-restricted.

13 Jbeta primers and 60 Vbeta primers were used for the PCR. TCRdb's table, derived via immunoSEQ multiplex PCR, lists solely in-frame clones and lacks some. The profile shows just under 95,000 clones, about 84% of them singletons. Looked up from germline, CDR1 is SGHRS and CDR2 is YFSETQ. This CDR3 region has 16 residues. The V segment lost 0 bases and the J segment 6 bases; nucleotides outside the gene matches: 9. A remark on this clone: Its specificity is unknown.

This TCR was sampled from a girl aged 2-10 years in good health and CMV-seropositive. Material: PBMCs. The chain joins TRBV5-1 to TRBJ2-7; 10 positions agree with TRBD1. The CDR3 DNA sequence: TGCGCCAGCAGCTTGGCCTTTGGACAGGGGGTCCGCGAGCAGTACTTC. It translates to CASSLAFGQGVREQYF.